This T cell receptor beta chain came from a study of blood T cell repertoires in COVID-19. Study-wide background: T cells, B-cell-depleted T cells, or PBMCs provided the cDNA or gDNA that served as material.

Germline V CDR1 and CDR2: SGDLS, YYNGEE. CDR3 length: 15 residues. Germline trimming cut 4 bases from V and 7 bases from J; bases unmatched to any gene: 9. This clone was picked up a small number of times. Sequencing was performed with immunoSEQ multiplex PCR; in TCRdb, only in-frame clones are kept and a portion is missing. The table lists around 300,000 clones, around 86% of them singletons, with 10% to 15% in the top ten. The chain carries TRBV9 and TRBJ2-2; 8 nucleotides line up with TRBD2. The sequence was obtained from a human donor in a cohort sampled during active COVID-19. Sequencing input: peripheral blood. Here the CDR3 DNA reads TGTGCCAGCAGCTTTAGGACTAGCCCCGTCGGGGAGCTGTTTTTT. It yields the protein CASSFRTSPVGELFF. Full variable domain (rest looked up from reference TRBV9 and TRBJ2-2): DSGVTQTPKHLITATGQRVTLRCSPRSGDLSVYWYQQSLDQGLQFLIQYYNGEERAKGNILERFSAQQFPDLHSELNLSSLELGDSALYFCASSFRTSPVGELFFGEGSRLTVL.